The rows below give T cell receptor beta chains drawn from one sample of a study of blood T cells in healthy people across ages. Via MiXCR, TCRdb re-called the 5' RACE reads, giving one row per CDR3 protein. This table holds some 1,000,000 distinct CDR3 sequences, 20% to 25% found once. Separately, the same data were catalogued under a study of T cells of mothers and their children.

Sequenced material: blood. These receptor sequences come from a girl aged 2 to 9 in good health. CDR3s include the opening cysteine and the closing phenylalanine or tryptophan. The D gene is left open where the match is weak. Not every row has a clone size; where given, it reads once, few, many or a size class.

d_call j_call clone_size v_call cdr3_nt cdr3_aa
TRBD1 TRBJ1-2 few TRBV14 TGTGCCAGCAGCCCGCGACAGGGGGGCTATGGCTACACCTTC CASSPRQGGYGYTF
. TRBJ1-3 . TRBV5-1 TGCGCCAGCAGCTTCTCAGGGAGTAGGAGCGGAAACACCATATATTTT CASSFSGSRSGNTIYF
. TRBJ2-7 . TRBV4-1 TGCGCCAGCAGCCAAGAGTTTGGCGGATTGAGGAAGCAGTACTTC CASSQEFGGLRKQYF
. TRBJ2-5 . TRBV5-1 TGCGCCTGCAGCCCGGTAGATCATGGAGAGACCCAGTACTTC CACSPVDHGETQYF
. TRBJ1-2 . TRBV5-8 TGTGCCAGCAGCCTGTATTACGGGGGCTACACCTTC CASSLYYGGYTF
TRBD1 TRBJ1-1 . TRBV11-1 TGTGCCAGCAGCATTGGGACAGGGGAAGCTTTCTTT CASSIGTGEAFF
. TRBJ2-3 . TRBV29-1 TGCAGCGTTGCTAATCCTATGGTAGATACGCAGTATTTT CSVANPMVDTQYF
. TRBJ2-3 . TRBV27 TGTGCCAGCGGAGTGGATACGCAGTATTTT CASGVDTQYF
TRBD2 TRBJ2-3 few TRBV9 TGTGCCAGCAGCGGGGCGCTTACGACTAGCGGGGGCACAGATACGCAGTATTTT CASSGALTTSGGTDTQYF
. TRBJ2-4 . TRBV12-3/TRBV12-4 TGTGCCAGCTTAAACAGAAACATTCAGTACTTC CASLNRNIQYF
TRBD1 TRBJ2-7 . TRBV5-1 TGCGCCAGCAGCTTGGGACAGGGGTTTAACGAGCAGTACTTC CASSLGQGFNEQYF
. TRBJ2-1 . TRBV12-3/TRBV12-4 TGTACCAGCAGCACGGCCCCGACCTACAATGAGCAGTTCTTC CTSSTAPTYNEQFF
TRBD1 TRBJ1-3 . TRBV6-5 TGTGCCAGCAGTTATACAGGGGGCTCTGGAAACACCATATATTTT CASSYTGGSGNTIYF
TRBD2 TRBJ2-1 few TRBV7-9 TGTGCCAGCAGCTTGGTCCTAGCGGGGGTGTACAATGAGCAGTTCTTC CASSLVLAGVYNEQFF
TRBD1 TRBJ1-1 . TRBV7-8 TGTGCCAGCAGCCCATCCCGGGATACAGGGGGGAGGGCTTTCTTT CASSPSRDTGGRAFF
. TRBJ2-7 few TRBV7-2 TGTGCCAGCAGCTTAGTTGGGATGGGGGAGCAGTACTTC CASSLVGMGEQYF
. TRBJ2-1 . TRBV2 TGTGCCAGCAGCCGAAAGGAAATCGGGGACAATGAGCAGTTCTTC CASSRKEIGDNEQFF